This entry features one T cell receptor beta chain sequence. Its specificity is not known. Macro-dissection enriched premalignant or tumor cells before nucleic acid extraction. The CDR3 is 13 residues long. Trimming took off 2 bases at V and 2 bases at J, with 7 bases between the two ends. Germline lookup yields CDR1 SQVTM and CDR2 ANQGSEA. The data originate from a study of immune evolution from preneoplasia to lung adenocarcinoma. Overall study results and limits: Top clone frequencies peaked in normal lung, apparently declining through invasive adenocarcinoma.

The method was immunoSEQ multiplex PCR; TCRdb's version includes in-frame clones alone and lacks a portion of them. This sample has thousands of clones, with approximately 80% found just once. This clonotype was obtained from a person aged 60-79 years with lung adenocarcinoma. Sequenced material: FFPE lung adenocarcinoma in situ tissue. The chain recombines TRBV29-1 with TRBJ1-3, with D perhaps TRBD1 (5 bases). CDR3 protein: CSVEQGAGNTIYF. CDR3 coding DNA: TGCAGCGTTGAACAAGGGGCTGGAAACACCATATATTTT.